The 27 T cell receptor beta chains listed next were all sequenced from one sample in a study of persistence of HIV-infected CD4 T cells. Cells were stimulated with overlapping HIV-1 Gag 15-mer peptides. Memory cells lacking CD40L and CD69 with high CD45RO were sorted. No antigen is known for these receptors. The libraries were made with immunoSEQ version 4 in survey mode. TCRdb keeps only in-frame clones here, not all; method: immunoSEQ multiplex PCR. The data hold approximately 32,000 clones, with 80% to 90% observed a single time. The sample was CD4+ T cells sorted from PBMCs after approximately 19-hour stimulation, taken from a patient who received antiretroviral therapy. The receptor set was obtained from an adult woman with HIV who was CMV-seropositive.

The chain couples TRBV19 to TRBJ1-1; unclear D gene. The CDR3 extends over 12 amino acids. Looked up from germline, CDR1 is LNHDA and CDR2 is SQIVND (reference sequence). V lost 9 bases to trimming and J lost 1 base, with 9 bases between them. CDR3 DNA sequence: TGTGCCAGCCGACATTGGAACACTGAAGCTTTCTTT. Its protein product is CASRHWNTEAFF. The full variable domain, completed using reference TRBV19 and TRBJ1-1, is DGGITQSPKYLFRKEGQNVTLSCEQNLNHDAMYWYRQDPGQGLRLIYYSQIVNDFQKGDIAEGYSVSREKKESFPLTVTSAQKNPTAFYLCASRHWNTEAFFGQGTRLTVV.

J is TRBJ2-1 and V is TRBV18; 12 bases line up with TRBD2. The CDR3 totals 14 residues. The J segment lost 6 bases and the V segment lost 8 bases, leaving 5 bases of the junction unmatched. From germline, CDR1 is KGHSH and CDR2 LQKENI. The CDR3 nucleotides read TGTGCCAGCGGGCCTAGCGGGAGGGCCAATGAGCAGTTCTTC. Amino acid sequence: CASGPSGRANEQFF.

This clone was recorded a few times. This chain connects TRBV5-4 to TRBJ2-7, with 10 bases lining up with TRBD2. The CDR3 is 17 amino acids. CDR1 SGHNT and CDR2 YYREEE come from the germline V gene (reference sequence). The V and J ends lost 2 bases and 2 bases, in that order; junction bases with no gene match: 10. CDR3 region: CASSFGLAAAGAYEQYF. CDR3 nucleotides: TGTGCCAGCAGCTTTGGACTAGCGGCCGCGGGGGCCTACGAGCAGTACTTC.

This CDR3 reads CASRNQGPSEGQYF. The CDR3 nucleotides are TGTGCCAGCAGGAATCAGGGACCCTCGGAGGGGCAGTACTTC. The chain employs TRBV28 and TRBJ2-7; D possibly corresponds to TRBD2 (6 bases). This CDR3 has 14 residues. Looked up from germline, CDR1 is MDHEN and CDR2 is SYDVKM. Between the trimmed V and J ends, which lost 6 bases and 9 bases, there was a span of 21 bases.

This chain connects TRBV28 to TRBJ2-1, with a possible D match to TRBD1 (5 bases). The CDR3 covers 14 residues. Per germline, CDR1 MDHEN and CDR2 SYDVKM. V lost 5 bases and J 5 bases, leaving 13 bases between the germline ends. The CDR3 DNA follows: TGTGCCAGCAGTCCCCCGACAGAAAACAATGAGCAGTTCTTC. Encoded protein: CASSPPTENNEQFF.

The rearrangement uses TRBV24-1 and TRBJ1-5, with 8 positions matching TRBD1. This CDR3 region has 14 residues. Per the germline V gene, CDR1 is KGHDR and CDR2 is SFDVKD. The V gene end was trimmed by 5 bases and the J gene end by 7 bases; junction bases not matched to a gene: 6. The CDR3, as DNA: TGTGCCACCAGTGTCGGGACAGGAAGACAGCCCCAGCATTTT. Translating it yields CATSVGTGRQPQHF.

V is TRBV30 and J is TRBJ1-1; D not certain. Germline V gene data show CDR1 as GTSNPN and CDR2 as SVGIG (reference sequence). The CDR3 totals 15 residues. The V end lost 0 bases, the J end lost 4 bases, and 15 bases lay between the germline ends. In DNA, the CDR3 is TGTGCCTGGAGTGTCGAGGTTTGGCAAGCCACTGAAGCTTTCTTT. Protein product: CAWSVEVWQATEAFF.

The chain couples TRBV20-1 to TRBJ2-7, with D unclear. V was clipped by 5 bases and J by 2 bases, with 7 bases between them. This CDR3 contains 11 residues. Per germline, CDR1 DFQATT and CDR2 SNEGSKA (reference sequence). The CDR3, as DNA: TGCAGTGCTGGCCCTACCTACGAGCAGTACTTC. This sequence encodes CSAGPTYEQYF.

The chain couples TRBV19 to TRBJ2-7; TRBD2 matches at 11 bases. Germline lookup yields CDR1 LNHDA and CDR2 SQIVND (reference sequence). This CDR3 region has 20 residues. J was trimmed by 2 bases and V by 6 bases; bases with no gene match: 21. The CDR3 DNA is TGTGCCAGTAGCCCATACGAGGGTAGCGGGAGGGCGCGGGGGACCTACGAGCAGTACTTC. Translated: CASSPYEGSGRARGTYEQYF.

This chain links TRBV2 with TRBJ1-5; D is unresolved. CDR1 is SNHLY and CDR2 is FYNNEI in the germline V gene. The CDR3 is 15 residues long. The ends were cut back, 2 bases at V and 0 bases at J, with 8 bases in the middle. DNA for the CDR3: TGTGCCAGCAGTGAACGGGCCAATAGCAATCAGCCCCAGCATTTT. Translating gives CASSERANSNQPQHF.

This clone appeared a few times. This chain uses TRBV5-5 with TRBJ1-2, with TRBD1 matching 7 bases. The CDR3 has 14 amino acids. Germline CDR1 SGHKS, CDR2 YYEKEE (reference sequence). V shed 3 bases and J 4 bases; nucleotides not matched to a gene: 6. CDR3 loop: CASSSGQASYGYTF. CDR3 in DNA: TGTGCCAGCAGCTCAGGACAGGCAAGCTATGGCTACACCTTC.

This clone occurred a few times. The chain's CDR3 is CASSKGTAAETQYF. The CDR3 DNA is TGTGCCAGCAGTAAAGGGACAGCGGCCGAGACCCAGTACTTC. The chain couples TRBV6-2 or TRBV6-3 to TRBJ2-5, with 7 bases identical to TRBD1. The ends lost 5 bases at V and 5 bases at J; junction bases unmatched: 8. Germline V gene sequence: CDR1 MNHEY, CDR2 SVGEGT. The length of the CDR3 is 14 residues.

The genes are TRBV5-1 and TRBJ1-3; no clear D. Trimming removed 0 bases at V and 0 bases at J, with 19 bases between. The CDR3 has 19 amino acids. Germline V gives CDR1 SGHRS, CDR2 YFSETQ. In nucleotides, the CDR3 is TGCGCCAGCAGCTTGGGGGCCCTTTCGTTCCGAGGCTCTGGAAACACCATATATTTT. Its translation: CASSLGALSFRGSGNTIYF.

This clone was recorded a few times. V gene TRBV5-8 combines with J gene TRBJ2-7; 7 nucleotides line up with TRBD1. The CDR3 spans 14 residues. After removal of 6 bases from V and 4 bases from J, the junction contained 10 bases not matched to a gene. Germline V lookup: CDR1 SGHTS, CDR2 YDEGEE. The CDR3 reads CASTLGQGVYEQYF. CDR3 nucleotide sequence: TGTGCCAGCACCCTCGGGCAGGGGGTTTACGAGCAGTACTTC. Full variable domain (missing parts from reference TRBV5-8 and TRBJ2-7): EAGVTQSPTHLIKTRGQQATLRCSPISGHTSVYWYQQALGLGLQFLLWYDEGEERNRGNFPPRFSGRQFPNYSSELNVNALELEDSALYLCASTLGQGVYEQYFGPGTRLTVT.

This chain joins TRBV29-1 and TRBJ1-5; D is unresolved. The germline CDR1 and CDR2 sequences are SQVTM and ANQGSEA. This CDR3 has 13 residues. With 7 bases removed from V and 6 bases from J, the gap between germline ends came to 16 bases. The CDR3: CSALVADGQPQHF. The CDR3 DNA is TGCAGCGCCCTGGTAGCGGACGGTCAGCCCCAGCATTTT.

The chain couples TRBV10-2 to TRBJ2-5; 9 bases fit TRBD2. V lost 7 bases, J lost 4 bases, and 13 bases stayed unmatched. Germline-derived CDR1 and CDR2 are WSHSY and SAAADI. This CDR3 is 16 amino acids long. This chain's CDR3 is CASMVLAGDRGETQYF. DNA of the CDR3: TGCGCCAGCATGGTTTTAGCGGGAGATAGGGGAGAGACCCAGTACTTC.

The chain combines TRBV6-2 or TRBV6-3 with TRBJ1-2; D not certain. The CDR3 totals 14 residues. Trimming cost V 0 bases and J 2 bases, with 7 bases left between them. CDR1 and CDR2 (germline): MNHEY, SVGEGT. CDR3 DNA sequence: TGTGCCAGCAGTTACTCGGGGAACAACTATGGCTACACCTTC. Protein: CASSYSGNNYGYTF.

This chain connects TRBV7-9 to TRBJ1-2; 10 bases are a match to TRBD1. The ends lost 4 bases at V and 4 bases at J; junction bases unmatched: 6. This CDR3 comprises 15 residues. Germline loops: CDR1 SEHNR, CDR2 FQNEAQ (reference sequence). In DNA form, the CDR3 reads TGTGCCAGCAGCTCGGGGACAGGGGAACTCTATGGCTACACCTTC. This translates into CASSSGTGELYGYTF.

This chain uses TRBV7-3 with TRBJ1-2; D is ambiguous. CDR1 and CDR2 from the germline V gene are SGHTA and FQGTGA. V was cut by 2 bases and J by 8 bases, with 15 bases left in between. The CDR3 is made up of 14 amino acids. CDR3 protein: CASSLDGNGRGYTF. In DNA, the CDR3 is TGTGCCAGCAGCTTAGATGGTAACGGGCGGGGCTACACCTTC.

The chain combines TRBV7-2 with TRBJ1-1; D is uncertain. Germline CDR1 reads SGHTA; CDR2 reads FQGNSA. The CDR3 totals 15 residues. Trimming stripped 1 base from V and 1 base from J, with 10 bases between. CDR3 in DNA: TGTGCCAGCAGCTTAGGTCTATTAGGGAACACTGAAGCTTTCTTT. Protein product: CASSLGLLGNTEAFF.

The chain links TRBV7-8 to TRBJ2-1; D remains ambiguous. Trimming took off 0 bases at V and 8 bases at J, with 2 bases between the two ends. This CDR3 is built from 11 residues. CDR1 and CDR2 (germline): SGHVS, FQNEAQ. The CDR3, as DNA: TGTGCCAGCAGCTTAGCCTATGAGCAGTTCTTC. As protein: CASSLAYEQFF.

As for this clone: At one of its ends the junction is not consistent with the germline gene, which may arise from a read error. The V and J genes are TRBV20-1 and TRBJ2-3; D not resolved. This CDR3 contains 11 residues. Germline lookup yields CDR1 DFQATT and CDR2 SNEGSKA (reference sequence). CDR3: CSARDRFYDVF. CDR3 coding DNA: TGCAGTGCTAGAGACCGGTTTTACGACGTTTTT.

CDR3 in DNA: TGTGCCAGCAGTGATGGGACAAGTCGGGCGGGTAGCCAGTACTTC. Translated, it gives CASSDGTSRAGSQYF. The rearrangement uses TRBV28 and TRBJ2-5, with a weak D call TRBD1 (6 bases). CDR1 is MDHEN and CDR2 is SYDVKM in the germline V gene. The CDR3 length is 15 residues. The V and J ends lost 5 bases and 10 bases respectively, with 23 bases between them.

This chain connects TRBV5-1 to TRBJ2-2, with D maybe TRBD1 (6 bases). CDR3 length: 14 residues. Germline lookup yields CDR1 SGHRS and CDR2 YFSETQ. Trimming took off 7 bases at V and 7 bases at J, with 17 bases between the two ends. In DNA, the CDR3 is TGCGCCAGCCATGACCCCCCAGGGGTCGGGGAGCTGTTTTTT. It yields the protein CASHDPPGVGELFF.

The rearrangement uses TRBV4-3 and TRBJ2-1, with 8 bases lining up with TRBD2. The CDR3 runs 18 residues. Trimming cost V 0 bases and J 2 bases; bases outside gene matches: 9. Germline lookup yields CDR1 LGHNA and CDR2 YSLEER. CDR3 sequence reads: CASSQEHPRGAPYNEQFF. In DNA, the CDR3 is TGCGCCAGCAGCCAAGAACATCCGCGGGGGGCCCCCTACAATGAGCAGTTCTTC.

The V gene is TRBV5-1, the J gene TRBJ2-5; TRBD2 matches 9 bases. CDR1 is SGHRS and CDR2 is YFSETQ in the germline V gene. CDR3 length: 16 residues. The junction had 8 bases not matched to a gene; V was cut back by 0 bases and J by 5 bases. The CDR3 loop reads CASSLGGGGESETQYF. The CDR3 coding sequence is TGCGCCAGCAGCTTGGGGGGCGGGGGGGAATCGGAGACCCAGTACTTC.

The V and J genes are TRBV5-4 and TRBJ2-2; no clear D. The V gene lost 1 base and the J gene lost 5 bases, with 12 bases spanning the gap. The CDR3 is made up of 15 amino acids. Germline V lookup: CDR1 SGHNT, CDR2 YYREEE (reference sequence). The CDR3 is CASSLMGAGTGELFF. CDR3 in DNA: TGTGCCAGCAGCTTGATGGGTGCTGGTACCGGGGAGCTGTTTTTT.